This T cell receptor beta chain was retrieved from a study of cytomegalovirus exposure and HLA in healthy donors (dated by TCRdb to between 2016 and 2019). Describing the broader study: According to an earlier analysis of several hundred of the donors, some 180 million T cells yielded 120 million or so unique TCR beta sequences and 276 Gb of sequence data. Approximately 300 gigabases of sequencing data and around 80 million unique TCR sequences made up an early release that covered approximately 700 HLA-typed donors. The genetic ancestry cluster associated with self-reported Caucasian donors included approximately 85% of the roughly 380 genotyped donors. The aim of the study was to test whether cataloging public T cell receptors could identify signatures of past pathogen exposure. Using immunosequencing, the study profiled T cell repertoires from 666 subjects and related those repertoires to cytomegalovirus serostatus. Along with the approximately 670-subject first cohort, a separate validation cohort of over 90 different subjects was used. High-throughput TCR immunosequencing, statistical association of individual TCRs with disease status, and machine learning were combined to predict cytomegalovirus infection status. A later analysis re-examined previously published TCR beta repertoires from just over 650 donors and added high-resolution HLA genotyping to investigate patterns of TCR occurrence. Rather than drawing on any new phenotypic data, the later analysis identified candidate immune exposures from TCR beta sequences and the way those sequences occurred across donors. To decide whether each TCR beta V gene segment behaved as functional or pseudogenic, an earlier analysis of fewer than 750 of the donors relied on high-throughput TCR beta sequencing. Alongside the repertoire data, information on donor age, sex, ethnicity and CMV serostatus was compiled. In a later genetic analysis, genome-wide SNP genotypes for about 55% of the roughly 700 donors were used, and that subset was treated as a discovery cohort. All discovery cohort repertoires had been generated using a single sequencing platform. Both class I and class II loci were covered by HLA typing, at four-digit resolution. The number of donors typed differed by locus, with roughly 620-640 for A, B, C, DRB1 and DQB1, roughly 520 for DQA1, about 610 for DPA1, and some 440 for DPB1. Four to six DR-DQ haplotypes were handled as single units for association and clustering because linkage in the cohort was strong. Across 398 genotyped donors of the cohort, an average of approximately 240,000 unique TCR beta nucleotide sequences per donor were sequenced, and about a sixth of those sequences were non-productive. The paper's findings and limits, for the study overall: A further reported finding was that TCR beta sequences accurately predicted the HLA-A and HLA-B alleles for most subjects in the first cohort. The only immune exposure information available for the cohort was CMV serostatus. A later analysis reported that several top co-occurrence clusters appeared linked to parvovirus B19, influenza, CMV and Epstein-Barr virus. Some IMGT-functional V segments, including TRBV6-2 and TRBV6-3, could not be told apart with the 87-base-pair reads, so those segments were excluded. Only TCR beta chains were sequenced in this cohort, and the absence of alpha or paired-chain data limited detectable features. Because counts were too low, about 18 rarely observed V segments, including chromosome 9 orphons, were excluded from the earlier analysis of around 590 of the donors. The study gave a list of about 160 TCR beta chains associated with cytomegalovirus. In a later analysis, HLA-associated TCR beta chains showed more clonal expansion and lower generation probabilities than non-associated chains that were equally common. In an earlier analysis of 500 to 650 of the donors, most TCR beta V segments appeared in productive rearrangements about 87% or about 30% of the time, broadly matching IMGT annotations. When HLA alleles, especially DR and DQ, strongly co-occurred, attributing TCR associations to individual alleles was difficult. It was suggested by the authors that the approach could potentially be generalized to other disease states and immunological phenotypes. A later genetic analysis reported fewer N-insertions in productive TCRs among donors in an Asian-associated ancestry cluster than the roughly 670-donor mean. Because some donors lacked HLA typing at each locus, the association tests relied only on the typed subset. Cytomegalovirus status was reported to be diagnosed by the classifier with high specificity and sensitivity in both the original and validation cohorts. A later analysis found that TCR association rates varied across HLA loci, with DRB1 alleles showing the most associated TCRs and HLA-C alleles the fewest. V-gene and J-gene trimming of TCR beta chains was associated with a missense DCLRE1C variant in a later genetic analysis, and the association was replicated in an independent cohort. Presence/absence analyses assumed roughly uniform sequencing depth across donors, an assumption that may not hold. Across donors, most TCR sequences were observed very rarely, whereas some public TCRs were present in many individuals. In vitro tests confirmed that three of the cytomegalovirus-associated TCR beta chains recognize cytomegalovirus antigens. Correlated functional status among segregating V segments might be attributable to linkage disequilibrium, but an unknown experimental factor could not be ruled out. A group of highly shared sequence variants was considered likely to be a technical artifact of the sequencing pipeline. In a later analysis, most CMV-associated TCR beta chains were found to appear HLA-restricted, with HLA associations seemingly driven largely by CMV exposure. Specific HLA alleles were associated with about 17,000 TCR beta sequences at a false discovery rate of 0.05 in a later analysis.

As to this clone: Its antigen is not yet known. Per-base quality was not reported, and no clone a single base away is much larger than it.

The germline V gene encodes CDR1 SGHTA and CDR2 FQGTGA. The junction carries 10 bases between V and J, which are trimmed by 1 base and 9 bases respectively. From the cysteine through the phenylalanine, the CDR3 covers 13 amino acids. Of all the DNA, just the CDR3 is kept, 39 bases in frame from base 1. The receptor library was made with the immunoSEQ multiplex PCR assay. For the multiplex PCR, a mixture combining 60 forward primers for TCR Vbeta segments and 13 reverse primers for TCR Jbeta segments was used. The CDR3 region of rearranged TCR beta genes was amplified from genomic DNA by a multiplex PCR assay. The amplified TCR beta libraries were sequenced on the Illumina HiSeq System as 87-base-pair reads. Regarding the original processing steps: A later analysis tallied 70 million to 100 million unique TCR beta chains across the 550 to 850 repertoires, and about 12 million of those chains were shared by two or more donors. Raw reads were error-corrected and collapsed into unique sequences with a nearest-neighbor algorithm that merged closely related sequences to remove PCR and sequencing errors. CDR3 sequences were aligned to IMGT reference sequences to assign V, D and J gene segments. For a sequence to be retained, at least a six-nucleotide match to both a V gene segment and a J gene segment was required. Rearrangements were called productive when the CDR3 lacked stop codons and stayed in frame with V and J; all others were non-productive. Following IMGT convention, CDR3 was defined as the stretch from the second conserved V-encoded cysteine up to the conserved J-encoded phenylalanine. The earlier analysis of about 620 of the donors excluded sequences that lacked an unambiguous match to a single V gene segment. An earlier analysis of 500 to 600 of the donors classified V segments as functional when productive rearrangements were above 56.7% and as segregating when the standard deviation between donors was above 5%. A statistical classification framework was built for diagnosing cytomegalovirus status from the catalog of TCR beta chain sequences. V and J gene assignment, in a later analysis, came from comparing TCR nucleotide sequences with IMGT/GENE-DB human TR gene sequences. The TCRdist pipeline was used in a later analysis to assign CDR3 sequences and most-parsimonious VDJ recombination scenarios. In a later analysis, each TCR beta chain was defined by its CDR3 amino acid sequence together with its V-gene family, and reads lacking a unique V-gene family were excluded. To address suspected cross-contamination and a sequencing artifact, a later analysis removed 592 highly shared, low-generation-probability nucleotide sequences. A later analysis calculated a clonal expansion index for each public chain from normalized within-repertoire ranks of inferred template counts. In a later analysis, generation probabilities were computed using a VDJ recombination model fitted to out-of-frame rearrangements, and the results were checked against IGoR. In a later analysis, TCR-TCR, TCR-HLA and TCR-CMV co-occurrence was scored with hypergeometric tests, and a repertoire-size bias correction was applied to TCR pairs. To estimate false discovery rates, a later analysis permuted the HLA or CMV assignments 20 times. In a later analysis, co-occurring TCRs were grouped with DBSCAN, and TCRdist sequence similarity was added when clustering was performed within HLA-allele-positive subsets. Co-occurrence clustering excluded repertoires with fewer than 30,000 or more than 120,000 public chains, plus five with anomalous nucleotide sharing. The table comes from immuneACCESS by way of TCRdb, which keeps in-frame sequences with V and J called. Part of the clones is missing from these tables; in studies checked, under half for an unresolved V gene and the rest for unknown reasons. V, J and clone size are those of that table, while D and trimming were read from the DNA. For this sample the table gives around 130,000 clones, of which more than 80% were detected only once. The ten largest clonotypes hold about 1.8% of the sample.

In total, 666 healthy bone marrow donors made up the cohort. At the time of sampling, every cohort member was nominally healthy, though immune exposures that went unrecorded were likely present. The donor tested CMV seronegative, placing the donor among the 352 seronegative members of the cohort. A peripheral blood sample was collected from each donor, and TCR beta sequencing was performed on peripheral blood mononuclear cells. The Qiagen DNeasy Blood Extraction Kit was used to extract genomic DNA from the blood cell samples. This TCR derives from a man in his forties or fifties in good health and CMV-seronegative. The V and J segments used are TRBV7-3 and TRBJ1-5; the D gene cannot be resolved reliably. Material: PBMCs. The CDR3 here reads CASSLMEGRPQHF. The DNA sequence follows: TGTGCCAGCAGCTTAATGGAGGGCCGGCCCCAGCATTTT.